The T cell receptor beta chain described here comes from a study of blood T cell repertoires in COVID-19. The wider study: Acute and convalescent COVID-19 specimens originated in the United States, Italy and Spain.

Deletions cut 2 bases from V and 5 bases from J, with 11 bases between. Germline V CDR1 and CDR2: SGHRS, YFSETQ. The CDR3 length is 14 residues. Under the authors' procedure: Using reference gene primer amplification, nucleated cell counts were estimated. Generated by immunoSEQ multiplex PCR, the TCRdb table keeps only in-frame clones and is missing some. From that table come the V and J calls and clone size; the DNA was used to work out D and trimming. Of under 200,000 clones detected, about 80% appear once; the ten largest clones hold approximately 11%. Participant ages covered roughly 18 to 89 years across 24 US areas. Two negative PCRs, clearance, or symptom resolution characterized the recovered Cohort 3 donors.

The sequence was obtained from a man aged 50-60 years who had recovered from COVID-19. The rearrangement links TRBV5-1 to TRBJ2-1, with TRBD1 as a possible D gene (5 bases). The source material was PBMCs or T cells enriched from blood (not recorded which). CDR3 region: CASSLPQTDNEQFF. The CDR3 region has the DNA TGCGCCAGCAGCTTACCACAGACAGACAATGAGCAGTTCTTC.